The next 27 T cell receptor beta chains were all read from a single sample in a study. In TCRdb, the RT-PCR reads were re-called with MiXCR into one record per CDR3 protein. Counted here are about 680,000 distinct CDR3 sequences, about 14% occurring once; the ten biggest clones make up roughly 3.9%. Sequencing was performed on memory CD4+ T cells from blood. These TCRs come from a female donor in good health, serving as a healthy control.

This chain connects TRBV5-1 to TRBJ1-2; a weak D match, TRBD1 (6 bases). From germline, CDR1 is SGHRS and CDR2 YFSETQ. The CDR3 runs to 15 residues. Trimming took 3 bases from V and 0 from J, leaving 12 bases between them. The CDR3 region has the DNA TGCGCCAGCAGCTGGCAGGGGACTACTAACTATGGCTACACCTTC. Protein product: CASSWQGTTNYGYTF.

A few counts support this clonotype. The V and J genes are TRBV18 and TRBJ2-1, with D perhaps matching TRBD2 (6 bases). Germline V gene data show CDR1 as KGHSH and CDR2 as LQKENI. V was pared by 1 base and J by 6 bases, with 13 bases between. The CDR3 is 15 residues long. CDR3 loop: CASSPRDLGGNEQFF. As DNA, the CDR3 is TGTGCCAGCTCACCACGGGATCTCGGGGGCAATGAGCAGTTCTTC.

This clonotype has a count of ten or more. This chain joins TRBV7-2 and TRBJ2-1, with no clear D. The CDR3 covers 14 residues. CDR1 is SGHTA and CDR2 is FQGNSA in the germline V gene. Trimming removed 5 bases from V and 5 bases from J, with 13 bases in between. CDR3 coding DNA: TGTGCCAGCAGCCCCCCCGGTCTCGACAATGAGCAGTTCTTC. This encodes CASSPPGLDNEQFF.

This clonotype was seen many times. DNA for the CDR3: TGTGCCAGCAGTTGGATGGGTCATCATCAGCCCCAGCATTTT. Protein: CASSWMGHHQPQHF. The chain recombines TRBV6-2 or TRBV6-3 with TRBJ1-5; no definite D call. The germline V gene encodes CDR1 MNHEY and CDR2 SVGEGT. This CDR3 contains 14 residues. V shed 4 bases and J shed 5 bases, with 12 bases lying between them.

This clonotype has a handful of counts. V usage is TRBV6-4 and J usage is TRBJ1-2; no definite D call. Trimming removed 5 bases from V and 0 bases from J, with 25 bases in between. This CDR3 has 19 residues. Per germline, CDR1 MRHNA and CDR2 SNTAGT. CDR3 amino acids: CASSPAAPWFLGSNYGYTF. Written as DNA, the CDR3 is TGTGCCAGCAGTCCCGCCGCCCCATGGTTCTTAGGGTCTAACTATGGCTACACCTTC.

In its sample, this clonotype was seen a few times. V gene TRBV7-6 combines with J gene TRBJ1-5, with 7 bases lining up with TRBD1. CDR3 size: 14 residues. V trimming: 4 bases; J trimming: 7 bases; junction bases outside the gene matches: 7. Germline V lookup: CDR1 SGHVS, CDR2 FNYEAQ. The CDR3 region is CASSSTGVGQPQHF. The CDR3 nucleotides are TGTGCCAGCAGCTCTACAGGGGTGGGACAGCCCCAGCATTTT.

Many counts were recorded for this clonotype. The chain uses TRBV20-1 and TRBJ2-7; D is perhaps TRBD1 (7 bases). Germline V gene lookup returns CDR1 DFQATT and CDR2 SNEGSKA (reference sequence). There are 15 residues in the CDR3. Trimming stripped 3 bases from V and 2 bases from J, with 17 bases between. CDR3 sequence reads: CSARSAGQLAYEQYF. In DNA form, the CDR3 reads TGCAGTGCTAGGTCTGCGGGACAGCTAGCCTACGAGCAGTACTTC.

In its sample, this clonotype was seen many times. The genes are TRBV20-1 and TRBJ2-7, with a weak D call TRBD1 (6 bases). The V end lost 0 bases, the J end lost 3 bases, and 9 bases lay between the germline ends. The CDR3 totals 13 residues. The germline gives CDR1 DFQATT, CDR2 SNEGSKA (reference sequence). The CDR3 nucleotides are TGCAGTGCTAGAGAAGTACAGGGCTACGAGCAGTACTTC. Protein: CSAREVQGYEQYF.

V gene TRBV6-5 combines with J gene TRBJ2-7; 11 bases map to TRBD1. V trimming: 5 bases; J trimming: 2 bases; junction bases outside the gene matches: 5. The CDR3 sequence is 15 residues long. Germline CDR1 is MNHEY and CDR2 is SVGAGI. Here the CDR3 DNA reads TGTGCCAGCAGTCGGGACAGGGGGGGAACCTACGAGCAGTACTTC. Translated, it gives CASSRDRGGTYEQYF.

This chain uses TRBV4-1 with TRBJ2-3; the match to TRBD1 covers 7 bases. With 5 bases clipped from V and 0 bases from J, the junction kept 11 bases outside the gene matches. Germline CDR1 reads MGHRA; CDR2 reads YSYEKL. The CDR3 runs to 17 residues. CDR3 nucleotides: TGCGCCAGCAGCGAACAACGAGGGACAGCTAGCACAGATACGCAGTATTTT. Its translation: CASSEQRGTASTDTQYF.

The V gene is TRBV7-2, the J gene TRBJ2-1; TRBD2 matches 16 bases. This CDR3 has 17 residues. With V trimmed by 0 bases and J by 11 bases, 7 bases remained unmatched. Germline CDR1 is SGHTA and CDR2 is FQGNSA. CDR3 region: CASSLAGTSGRGGKQFF. In DNA form, the CDR3 reads TGTGCCAGCAGCTTAGCCGGGACTAGCGGGAGGGGGGGAAAGCAGTTCTTC.

The gene calls are TRBV5-1 and TRBJ2-4, with a tentative D call TRBD1 (8 bases). The CDR3 loop spans 17 amino acids. In germline, CDR1 is SGHRS, CDR2 YFSETQ. V lost 1 base and J 3 bases, leaving 17 bases between the germline ends. CDR3 nucleotides: TGCGCCAGCAGCTTGCGAGGGGGAGGGACAGGCAAAAACATTCAGTACTTC. Translated, it gives CASSLRGGGTGKNIQYF.

This clonotype came up a few times. The chain joins TRBV20-1 to TRBJ2-7; D may be TRBD1 (6 bases). CDR1 and CDR2 (germline): DFQATT, SNEGSKA (reference sequence). The V and J ends lost 5 bases and 3 bases respectively, with 17 bases between them. The CDR3 is 14 residues long. The CDR3 loop reads CSAGVVGHNYEQYF. The CDR3 nucleotides are TGCAGTGCTGGAGTGGTGGGACACAACTACGAGCAGTACTTC.

The V and J genes are TRBV6-2 or TRBV6-3 and TRBJ2-7; 8 bases are a match to TRBD2. V lost 4 bases to trimming and J lost 1 base; unmatched junction nucleotides: 24. CDR1 MNHEY and CDR2 SVGEGT come from the germline V gene. This CDR3 contains 21 residues. The CDR3 loop is CASSSPGRGTSGSPESYEQYF. CDR3 DNA: TGTGCCAGCAGTTCCCCCGGGAGGGGGACGAGCGGGAGTCCGGAATCCTACGAGCAGTACTTC.

This clonotype was found many times. This rearrangement joins TRBV12-3 or TRBV12-4 to TRBJ2-6; a weak D match, TRBD1 (6 bases). The length of the CDR3 is 18 residues. V dropped 1 base and J dropped 0 bases, with 13 bases sitting between them. DNA for the CDR3: TGTGCCAGCAGTTTAGTTACAGGGTATCTCTCTGGGGCCAACGTCCTGACTTTC. Its translation: CASSLVTGYLSGANVLTF.

CDR3 in amino acids: CASSLSLDGEKLFF. In DNA form, the CDR3 reads TGCGCCAGCAGCTTGTCGCTTGATGGTGAAAAACTGTTTTTT. This chain joins TRBV5-1 and TRBJ1-4, with D unclear. V lost 1 base, J lost 7 bases, and 11 bases lay in between. Germline V gives CDR1 SGHRS, CDR2 YFSETQ. This CDR3 is built from 14 residues. Combining the CDR3 with reference TRBV5-1 and TRBJ1-4 gives the whole variable domain KAGVTQTPRYLIKTRGQQVTLSCSPISGHRSVSWYQQTPGQGLQFLFEYFSETQRNKGNFPGRFSGRQFSNSRSEMNVSTLELGDSALYLCASSLSLDGEKLFFGSGTQLSVL.

This clonotype was counted only a few times. The V call is TRBV7-8, the J call TRBJ1-1, with 7 bases that match TRBD1. The CDR3 is made up of 14 amino acids. The germline V gene encodes CDR1 SGHVS and CDR2 FQNEAQ. J gave up 6 bases and V 5 bases, and 9 bases lay outside the gene matches. CDR3 protein: CASSLDTGVPEAFF. CDR3 sequence (DNA): TGTGCCAGCAGCCTTGATACAGGGGTACCTGAAGCTTTCTTT.

This clonotype was observed many times. The V gene is TRBV6-6, the J gene TRBJ2-7, with D uncertain. V was trimmed by 5 bases and J by 2 bases, leaving 13 bases between them. The CDR3 spans 14 residues. Per germline, CDR1 MNHNY and CDR2 SVGAGI (reference sequence). In nucleotides, the CDR3 is TGTGCCAGCAGTCCCCGCAGGAATACCTACGAGCAGTACTTC. Translated: CASSPRRNTYEQYF.

This clonotype was observed a few times. The chain employs TRBV7-8 and TRBJ1-1; D is ambiguous. CDR3 length: 13 amino acids. Deletions cut 4 bases from V and 3 bases from J, with 9 bases between. In germline, CDR1 is SGHVS, CDR2 FQNEAQ. The CDR3 DNA follows: TGTGCCAGCAGCTCTCGGGAGGACACTGAAGCTTTCTTT. Protein: CASSSREDTEAFF.

The V gene is TRBV19, the J gene TRBJ1-5; D is ambiguous. The germline gives CDR1 LNHDA, CDR2 SQIVND (reference sequence). The V end was cut by 2 bases, the J end by 6 bases, with 14 bases between. The CDR3 runs 15 residues. This chain's CDR3 is CASSISLGIAQPQHF. CDR3 DNA sequence: TGTGCCAGTAGTATATCCCTCGGGATTGCTCAGCCCCAGCATTTT.

CDR3 loop: CDSGRVGETQYF. DNA for the CDR3: TGCGACAGTGGGAGGGTTGGAGAGACCCAGTACTTC. The chain combines TRBV4-3 with TRBJ2-5, with 7 nucleotides matching TRBD2. The CDR3 is made up of 12 amino acids. Germline values: CDR1 LGHNA, CDR2 YSLEER.

This clonotype appeared a few times. The V gene is TRBV7-2, the J gene TRBJ1-2; D ambiguous. Trimming left V 5 bases short and J 8 bases short, with 21 bases between. The CDR3 has 15 amino acids. In germline, CDR1 is SGHTA, CDR2 FQGNSA. The CDR3 sequence is CASSPPGEGSSGYTF. As DNA, the CDR3 is TGTGCCAGCAGCCCCCCGGGCGAGGGTTCTAGCGGCTACACCTTC.

The chain recombines TRBV4-3 with TRBJ2-7, with TRBD1 identical over 9 bases. The CDR3 is 15 amino acids. With 0 bases clipped from V and 6 bases from J, the junction kept 6 bases outside the gene matches. Germline V gene sequence: CDR1 LGHNA, CDR2 YSLEER. The CDR3 loop reads CASSQEGQGSFEQYF. CDR3 DNA sequence: TGCGCCAGCAGCCAAGAGGGACAGGGCTCGTTCGAGCAGTACTTC.

The sample holds many counts of this clonotype. Relative to the germline gene, one junction end is altered; a read error may explain this. CDR3 sequence (DNA): TGTGCCAGCAGCGTAGCGGTCCGGACAGATACGCAGTATTTT. Amino acids: CASSVAVRTDTQYF. V and J are TRBV7-2 and TRBJ2-3; a weak D match, TRBD2 (6 bases). This CDR3 spans 14 amino acids. Germline CDR1 is SGHTA and CDR2 is FQGNSA.

This clonotype was counted many times. The genes are TRBV6-4 and TRBJ1-2; 7 nucleotides align to TRBD1. V was pared by 0 bases and J by 8 bases, with 6 bases of the junction left unmatched. The CDR3 spans 14 residues. Germline CDR1 and CDR2: MRHNA and SNTAGT. CDR3 sequence reads: CASSDSTGAGGYTF. The CDR3 coding sequence is TGTGCCAGCAGTGACTCTACAGGGGCGGGAGGCTACACCTTC.

Ten or more counts support this clonotype. The chain joins TRBV29-1 to TRBJ1-3; no definite D call. The CDR3 runs 12 residues. Germline-derived CDR1 and CDR2 are SQVTM and ANQGSEA. V was pared by 3 bases and J by 4 bases, with 7 bases between. The CDR3 is CSVELGGNTIYF. The CDR3 DNA reads as TGCAGCGTTGAGTTAGGAGGAAACACCATATATTTT.

V is TRBV4-3 and J is TRBJ2-5; unclear D gene. Per the germline V gene, CDR1 is LGHNA and CDR2 is YSLEER. The CDR3 is 15 amino acids. V lost 0 bases and J lost 5, with 13 bases in between. In DNA form, the CDR3 reads TGCGCCAGCAGCCAAGATTTTTTCGCTCGGGAGACCCAGTACTTC. This codes for CASSQDFFARETQYF.